Listed below are T cell receptor beta chains from one sample, sequenced in a study of blood T cell repertoires in COVID-19. Clones were sequenced by immunoSEQ multiplex PCR, and TCRdb holds only the in-frame ones, with some missing. This table holds roughly 250,000 clones, 80% to 85% found once. Sequences were obtained from peripheral blood. The receptors originated from a man aged 50 to 60 with active or convalescent COVID-19. Both conserved end residues are part of each CDR3. Each record gives: V gene, clone size, J gene, D gene, CDR3 DNA, CDR3 protein. A D gene is named only where the DNA matches it firmly. Clone size is shown for a subset of rows, as once, few, many or a class of expanded clone.

>TRBV12-3/TRBV12-4|-|TRBJ2-7|-
TGTGCCAGCAGGAGGAACAGGGACCACGAGCAGTACTTC
CASRRNRDHEQYF
>TRBV2|-|TRBJ1-2|-
TGTGCCAGCAGTGAAGTTCGGGGATTGGGTGGCTACACCTTC
CASSEVRGLGGYTF
>TRBV7-8|-|TRBJ1-3|-
TGTGCCAGCAGCAACCACTTCACAGGGCCTGGAAACACCATATATTTT
CASSNHFTGPGNTIYF
>TRBV4-3|once|TRBJ2-4|TRBD1
TGCGCCAGCAGCCAAGCGATCGGGCAGGGGGCCACCGGAAACATTCAGTACTTC
CASSQAIGQGATGNIQYF
>TRBV15|-|TRBJ1-1|-
TGTGCCACCAGCAGAGATCTGAGGGAAAGGACTGAAGCTTTCTTT
CATSRDLRERTEAFF
>TRBV5-4|-|TRBJ1-3|-
TGTGCCAGCAGCCCGGGGGTTCTCTCTGGAAACACCATATATTTT
CASSPGVLSGNTIYF
>TRBV12-3/TRBV12-4|few|TRBJ1-1|-
TGTGCCAGCCAGTGGAACACTGAAGCTTTCTTT
CASQWNTEAFF
>TRBV5-1|-|TRBJ2-7|-
TGCGCCAGCAGCCTGGAGACACATTCCTACGAGCAGTACTTC
CASSLETHSYEQYF
>TRBV11-2|-|TRBJ2-1|TRBD2
TGTGCCAGCAGCTTAGATACCCGACTAGCTAGTCGCAATGAGCAGTTCTTC
CASSLDTRLASRNEQFF
>TRBV19|-|TRBJ1-1|-
TGTGCCAGTAGTATAGAAGGGGGTAAAGAAGCTTTCTTT
CASSIEGGKEAFF
>TRBV30|-|TRBJ1-1|-
TGTGCCTGGACTCGTCACCCCGGGATCCCGAACACTGAAGCTTTCTTT
CAWTRHPGIPNTEAFF
>TRBV3-1/TRBV3-2|-|TRBJ2-1|-
TGTGCCAGCAGCCACCCCAGACAGGTGAACTCCTACAATGAGCAGTTCTTC
CASSHPRQVNSYNEQFF
>TRBV30|once|TRBJ1-6|-
TGTGCCTGGAGTGGAGGAACCAATTCACCCCTCCACTTT
CAWSGGTNSPLHF
>TRBV28|-|TRBJ1-4|TRBD1
TGTGCCAGCACCTTAGGGGGCACTAATGAAAAACTGTTTTTT
CASTLGGTNEKLFF
>TRBV30|-|TRBJ2-1|TRBD2
TGTGCCTGGGTCGGGGGGGCCAATGAGCAGTTCTTC
CAWVGGANEQFF
>TRBV15|-|TRBJ1-5|-
TGTGCCACCAGCAGAGATCCAGGGAATAGCCAGCCCCAGCATTTT
CATSRDPGNSQPQHF
>TRBV7-3|-|TRBJ1-1|-
TGTGCCAGCAGCTTGTTAGGGGGTTCGTCCGAAGCTTTCTTT
CASSLLGGSSEAFF
>TRBV2|once|TRBJ1-2|TRBD1
TGTGCCAGCAGAGGTGACAGGGGGCTTTATGGCTACACCTTC
CASRGDRGLYGYTF
>TRBV28|-|TRBJ1-1|-
TGTGCCAGCAGTGTTCTACGAGGGAACACTGAAGCTTTCTTT
CASSVLRGNTEAFF
>TRBV10-3|-|TRBJ1-2|TRBD1
TGTGCCATCAGGCCGGGACAGCTCTATGGCTACACCTTC
CAIRPGQLYGYTF
>TRBV4-1|-|TRBJ1-4|-
TGCGCCAGCAGCGACTACAGGGATCTGCAAGAAAAACTGTTTTTT
CASSDYRDLQEKLFF
>TRBV29-1|once|TRBJ2-6|-
TGCAGCGTTATGGAGCACTCTGGGGCCAACGTCCTGACTTTC
CSVMEHSGANVLTF
>TRBV30|-|TRBJ2-5|TRBD1
TGTGCCTGGGGGGGACAGGGGCAAGAGACCCAGTACTTC
CAWGGQGQETQYF
>TRBV11-2|few|TRBJ2-3|TRBD2
TGTGCCAGCAGCTTAATTAGCGGGGGAGGCACAGATACGCAGTATTTT
CASSLISGGGTDTQYF
>TRBV5-4|-|TRBJ2-3|TRBD2
TGTGCCAGCAGCTTGGAGCGGGGGGGGCTCCCAGATACGCAGTATTTT
CASSLERGGLPDTQYF
>TRBV4-3|-|TRBJ1-1|-
TGCGCCAGCAGCCGAACATTAACGAACACTGAAGCTTTCTTT
CASSRTLTNTEAFF
>TRBV29-1|-|TRBJ2-3|TRBD2
TGCAGCGTTGAGGGGGGGGACTCTAGCACAGATACGCAGTATTTT
CSVEGGDSSTDTQYF
>TRBV6-6|-|TRBJ2-6|-
TGTGCCAGCAGTTACTCGGGGGCGTCTGGGGCCAACGTCCTGACTTTC
CASSYSGASGANVLTF
>TRBV5-1|-|TRBJ2-1|-
TGCGCCAGCAGCTTGGGGGAGTATGAGCAGTTCTTC
CASSLGEYEQFF
>TRBV12-5|-|TRBJ1-1|-
TGTGCTAGTGGTTTTCGGGGGGCCGGATTTGAAGCTTTCTTT
CASGFRGAGFEAFF
>TRBV30|-|TRBJ1-1|-
TGTGCCTGGAGCCCGGTTTCCGTCTCAGAAGCTTTCTTT
CAWSPVSVSEAFF
>TRBV25-1|-|TRBJ1-1|-
TGTGCCAGCAGTGATCCGGGGAACACTGAAGCTTTCTTT
CASSDPGNTEAFF
>TRBV5-1|-|TRBJ2-3|TRBD2
TGCGCCAGCAGCTGGAGTAGCGGGGGCACAGATACGCAGTATTTT
CASSWSSGGTDTQYF